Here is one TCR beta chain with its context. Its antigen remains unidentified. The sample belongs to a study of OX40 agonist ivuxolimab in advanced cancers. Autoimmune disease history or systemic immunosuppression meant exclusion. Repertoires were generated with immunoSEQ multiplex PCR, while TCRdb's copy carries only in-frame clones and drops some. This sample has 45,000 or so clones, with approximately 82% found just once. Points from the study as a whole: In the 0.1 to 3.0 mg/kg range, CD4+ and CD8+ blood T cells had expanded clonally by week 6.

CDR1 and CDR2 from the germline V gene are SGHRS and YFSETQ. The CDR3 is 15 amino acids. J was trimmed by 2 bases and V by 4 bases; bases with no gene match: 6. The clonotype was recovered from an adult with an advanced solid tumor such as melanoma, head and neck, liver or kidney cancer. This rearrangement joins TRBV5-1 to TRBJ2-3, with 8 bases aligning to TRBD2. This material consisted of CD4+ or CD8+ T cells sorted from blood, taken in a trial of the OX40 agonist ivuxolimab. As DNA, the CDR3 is TGCGCCAGCAGCGAAACCGGGGGGGACACAGATACGCAGTATTTT. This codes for CASSETGGDTDTQYF.